Presented here are 8 T cell receptor beta chains from one specimen sequenced in a study of cytomegalovirus exposure and HLA in healthy donors. Libraries were prepared by immunoSEQ multiplex PCR; TCRdb keeps only in-frame clonotypes and omits some of them. This table holds tens of thousands of clones, around 94% found once. The sample consisted of PBMCs. Source of these receptors: a woman younger than 30 in good health and CMV-seronegative.

This clone was counted between two and nine times. The genes are TRBV30 and TRBJ1-1; D is undetermined. From germline, CDR1 is GTSNPN and CDR2 SVGIG (reference sequence). The CDR3 loop spans 11 amino acids. V dropped 5 bases and J dropped 8 bases, with 12 bases sitting between them. CDR3 amino acids: CAWGPRGEAFF. In DNA form, the CDR3 reads TGTGCCTGGGGGCCGCGAGGGGAAGCTTTCTTT.

The chain couples TRBV21-1 to TRBJ1-4; TRBD1, the table's D call, was not compared with the DNA. TRBV21-1 is noted as a pseudogene. There are 15 residues in the CDR3. The CDR3 reads CASSFRQDPNEKLFF. Written as DNA, the CDR3 is TGTGCCAGCAGCTTCCGACAGGACCCTAATGAAAAACTGTTTTTT.

This clone was picked up one time. CDR3 amino acids: CASRAGGSSYNEQFF. As DNA, the CDR3 is TGTGCCAGCAGGGCGGGGGGAAGCTCCTACAATGAGCAGTTCTTC. The chain is built from TRBV27 and TRBJ2-1; 8 bases line up with TRBD2. The CDR3 extends over 15 amino acids. CDR1 and CDR2 from the germline V gene are MNHEY and SMNVEV (reference sequence). The trim removed 6 bases at V and 0 bases at J, leaving 4 bases unmatched.

V usage is TRBV4-2 and J usage is TRBJ1-2; 7 nucleotides align to TRBD1. CDR3 size: 16 residues. V shed 3 bases and J 2 bases; nucleotides not matched to a gene: 9. Per the germline V gene, CDR1 is LGHNA and CDR2 is YNFKEQ. CDR3 sequence (DNA): TGTGCCAGCAGCCAGGGGCGGGACAGTAGAAACTATGGCTACACCTTC. As protein: CASSQGRDSRNYGYTF.

The chain couples TRBV6-1 to TRBJ2-7; no definite D call. Deletions cut 1 base from V and 0 bases from J, with 7 bases between. From germline, CDR1 is MNHNS and CDR2 SASEGT. The CDR3 runs to 14 residues. The CDR3 here is CASSEVRYSYEQYF. CDR3 in DNA: TGTGCCAGCAGTGAAGTACGGTACTCCTACGAGCAGTACTTC.

The rearrangement joins TRBV28 to TRBJ2-5; 9 nucleotides match TRBD1. J was trimmed by 6 bases and V by 6 bases; bases with no gene match: 8. The CDR3 extends over 14 amino acids. From germline, CDR1 is MDHEN and CDR2 SYDVKM. The CDR3 sequence: CASREADRGKTQYF. CDR3 in DNA: TGTGCCAGCAGAGAAGCAGACAGGGGGAAGACCCAGTACTTC. The complete variable domain, with remaining parts taken from reference TRBV28 and TRBJ2-5, reads DVKVTQSSRYLVKRTGEKVFLECVQDMDHENMFWYRQDPGLGLRLIYFSYDVKMKEKGDIPEGYSVSREKKERFSLILESASTNQTSMYLCASREADRGKTQYFGPGTRLLVL.

The genes are TRBV4-2 and TRBJ2-3; 7 positions agree with TRBD2. Looked up from germline, CDR1 is LGHNA and CDR2 is YNFKEQ. The J segment lost 2 bases and the V segment lost 1 base, leaving 6 bases of the junction unmatched. This CDR3 comprises 16 residues. CDR3 protein: CASSQGPSGTTDTQYF. The CDR3 DNA is TGTGCCAGCAGCCAAGGGCCTAGCGGAACCACAGATACGCAGTATTTT.

This rearrangement joins TRBV11-3 to TRBJ2-7, with 14 positions matching TRBD2. The CDR3 has 19 residues. Germline trimming cut 4 bases from V and 4 bases from J; bases unmatched to any gene: 15. The germline V gene encodes CDR1 SGHNT and CDR2 YENEEA. CDR3 sequence reads: CASSSRRTSGRRDWYEQYF. Here the CDR3 DNA reads TGTGCCAGCAGCTCCCGTCGGACTAGCGGGAGGAGGGATTGGTACGAGCAGTACTTC.